This passage covers 14 T cell receptor beta chains from one sample sequenced in a study of T cell repertoires in cytomegalovirus infection. Using its own MiXCR run on the reads, TCRdb lists one record per CDR3 protein. The sample includes some 240,000 distinct CDR3 sequences, over 15% of them seen just once. The sequencing input was CD8+ T cells from PBMCs. These receptors were taken from a human donor in good health (CMV status not recorded). Some clones in this sample may be carry-over from other donors' samples.

This clonotype was detected only a few times. Here the CDR3 reads CASGDPTSYNSPLHF. CDR3 DNA sequence: TGTGCCAGCGGGGACCCTACTTCCTATAATTCACCCCTCCACTTT. V usage is TRBV9 and J usage is TRBJ1-6; the D gene is possibly TRBD1 (5 bases). The V and J ends lost 7 bases and 1 base respectively, with 12 bases between them. Germline V gene data show CDR1 as SGDLS and CDR2 as YYNGEE. The length of the CDR3 is 15 residues. The full variable domain, with the rest looked up from reference TRBV9 and TRBJ1-6, is DSGVTQTPKHLITATGQRVTLRCSPRSGDLSVYWYQQSLDQGLQFLIQYYNGEERAKGNILERFSAQQFPDLHSELNLSSLELGDSALYFCASGDPTSYNSPLHFGNGTRLTVT.

At least ten counts were recorded for this clonotype. The chain carries TRBV20-1 and TRBJ1-1; D is ambiguous. In germline, CDR1 is DFQATT, CDR2 SNEGSKA (reference sequence). The V end lost 0 bases, the J end lost 3 bases, and 5 bases lay between the germline ends. The CDR3 spans 12 residues. CDR3 nucleotides: TGCAGTGCTAGAGATGCAGACACTGAAGCTTTCTTT. Translation: CSARDADTEAFF.

The rearrangement uses TRBV6-1 and TRBJ2-2, with D possibly being TRBD1 or TRBD2 (6 bases each). V lost 5 bases and J 6 bases, leaving 10 bases between the germline ends. The CDR3 covers 13 residues. Germline assignment: CDR1 MNHNS and CDR2 SASEGT. CDR3: CASSSRGAGELFF. The DNA of the CDR3 is TGTGCCAGCAGTTCGAGGGGGGCCGGGGAGCTGTTTTTT.

This clonotype showed up just a few times. The chain is built from TRBV6-1 and TRBJ2-5, with TRBD1 matching 7 bases. CDR3 size: 14 residues. The V segment lost 7 bases and the J segment 2 bases; nucleotides outside the gene matches: 7. Per the germline V gene, CDR1 is MNHNS and CDR2 is SASEGT. The CDR3 sequence is CASTEDRSQETQYF. CDR3 nucleotide sequence: TGTGCCAGCACTGAGGACAGGTCACAAGAGACCCAGTACTTC.

This sequence joins TRBV20-1 and TRBJ2-6, with D tentatively TRBD1 or TRBD2 (5 bases each). Between the trimmed V and J ends, which lost 0 bases and 6 bases, there was a span of 30 bases. CDR3 length equals 21 residues. Germline loops: CDR1 DFQATT, CDR2 SNEGSKA (reference sequence). This CDR3 is CSARDSQGWAESGLVANVLTF. As DNA, the CDR3 is TGCAGTGCTAGAGATTCGCAGGGTTGGGCGGAAAGCGGTCTGGTGGCCAACGTCCTGACTTTC.

This clonotype was picked up many times. This chain joins TRBV19 and TRBJ1-4, with D hard to call. Trimming removed 4 bases from V and 7 bases from J, with 19 bases in between. The CDR3 has 16 amino acids. Germline CDR1 is LNHDA and CDR2 is SQIVND (reference sequence). As DNA, the CDR3 is TGTGCCAGTAGTAACAAGGGAACAGCCGGTCGTGAAAAACTGTTTTTT. It yields the protein CASSNKGTAGREKLFF. The whole variable domain, remainder taken from reference TRBV19 and TRBJ1-4, is DGGITQSPKYLFRKEGQNVTLSCEQNLNHDAMYWYRQDPGQGLRLIYYSQIVNDFQKGDIAEGYSVSREKKESFPLTVTSAQKNPTAFYLCASSNKGTAGREKLFFGSGTQLSVL.

The chain is built from TRBV5-4 and TRBJ2-5, with 11 bases lining up with TRBD1. The CDR3 has 15 residues. Germline values: CDR1 SGHNT, CDR2 YYREEE (reference sequence). Trimming cost V 3 bases and J 3 bases; bases outside gene matches: 4. Written as DNA, the CDR3 is TGTGCCAGCAGCTACGGACAGGGGGCAAAAGAGACCCAGTACTTC. Translated: CASSYGQGAKETQYF.

The chain combines TRBV5-5 with TRBJ1-5; D ambiguous. The germline gives CDR1 SGHKS, CDR2 YYEKEE (reference sequence). This CDR3 has 14 residues. The V gene lost 0 bases and the J gene lost 7 bases, with 11 bases spanning the gap. The CDR3 region is CASSLEGLGQPQHF. The CDR3 nucleotides read TGTGCCAGCAGCTTGGAAGGATTGGGGCAGCCCCAGCATTTT.

This clonotype was observed a handful of times. V gene TRBV12-3 or TRBV12-4 combines with J gene TRBJ1-2, with 8 nucleotides matching TRBD1. With 3 bases clipped from V and 6 bases from J, the junction kept 3 bases outside the gene matches. The CDR3 is made up of 13 amino acids. Here the CDR3 reads CASSFETGDGYTF. The CDR3 DNA reads as TGTGCCAGCAGTTTTGAGACAGGGGATGGCTACACCTTC.

This clonotype occurred many times. This chain uses TRBV7-8 with TRBJ1-4; 8 bases align to TRBD1. J gave up 3 bases and V 0 bases, and 3 bases lay outside the gene matches. The CDR3 consists of 16 residues. Germline V CDR1 and CDR2: SGHVS, FQNEAQ. Here the CDR3 reads CASSLAEGQANEKLFF. The CDR3 coding sequence is TGTGCCAGCAGCTTAGCGGAGGGACAGGCTAATGAAAAACTGTTTTTT.

This clonotype was found many times. V gene TRBV6-6 combines with J gene TRBJ2-5; a weak D match, TRBD2 (6 bases). The CDR3 is 14 amino acids. Germline V gene sequence: CDR1 MNHNY, CDR2 SVGAGI (reference sequence). With 6 bases removed from V and 3 bases from J, the gap between germline ends came to 14 bases. CDR3 sequence reads: CASSLRTTEETQYF. CDR3 coding DNA: TGTGCCAGCAGCCTTAGGACTACAGAAGAGACCCAGTACTTC.

In its sample, this clonotype was seen a few times. V usage is TRBV20-1 and J usage is TRBJ1-2, with D maybe TRBD1 (5 bases). Germline V CDR1 and CDR2: DFQATT, SNEGSKA (reference sequence). Between the trimmed V and J ends, which lost 6 bases and 5 bases, there was a span of 19 bases. The CDR3 extends over 14 amino acids. The CDR3 here is CSAGGEGIGYGYTF. In nucleotides, the CDR3 is TGCAGTGCCGGGGGTGAGGGAATTGGGTATGGCTACACCTTC.

DNA for the CDR3: TGTGCCAGCAGTTTAGCGGGGGGGCCTGCCGGGGAGCTGTTTTTT. Translated: CASSLAGGPAGELFF. The chain couples TRBV12-3 or TRBV12-4 to TRBJ2-2, with a weak D call TRBD2 (7 bases). V lost 0 bases to trimming and J lost 6 bases, with 11 bases between them. This CDR3 is 15 amino acids long.

There are many counts of this clonotype. The chain combines TRBV7-8 with TRBJ2-5; possible D gene TRBD1, 5 bases. Between the trimmed V and J ends, which lost 4 bases and 1 base, there was a span of 10 bases. CDR1 is SGHVS and CDR2 is FQNEAQ in the germline V gene. The length of the CDR3 is 14 residues. The CDR3 spells CASSSHRSQETQYF. In nucleotides, the CDR3 is TGTGCCAGCAGCTCCCACAGGTCCCAAGAGACCCAGTACTTC.